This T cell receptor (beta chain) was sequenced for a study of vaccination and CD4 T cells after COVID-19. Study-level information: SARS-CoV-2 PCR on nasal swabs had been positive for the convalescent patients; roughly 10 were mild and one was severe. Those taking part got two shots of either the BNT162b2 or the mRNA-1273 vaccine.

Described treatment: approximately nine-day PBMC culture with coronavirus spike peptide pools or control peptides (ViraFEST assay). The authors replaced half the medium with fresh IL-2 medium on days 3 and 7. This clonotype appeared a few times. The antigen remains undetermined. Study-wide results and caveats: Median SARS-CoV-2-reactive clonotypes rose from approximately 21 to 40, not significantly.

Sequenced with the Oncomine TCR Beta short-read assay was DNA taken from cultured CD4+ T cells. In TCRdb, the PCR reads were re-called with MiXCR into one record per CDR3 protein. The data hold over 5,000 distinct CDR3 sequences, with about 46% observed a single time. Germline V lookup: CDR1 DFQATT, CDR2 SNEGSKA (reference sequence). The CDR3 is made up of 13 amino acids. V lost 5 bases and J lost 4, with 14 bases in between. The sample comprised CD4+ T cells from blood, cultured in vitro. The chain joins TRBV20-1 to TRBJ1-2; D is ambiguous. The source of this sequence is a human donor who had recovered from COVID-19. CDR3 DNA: TGCAGTGCTGAGGGCAGCCGAGCCTATGGCTACACCTTC. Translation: CSAEGSRAYGYTF.